This TCR beta chain is from a study of T cell responses to AZD1222 COVID-19 vaccine. Study-level results: Reportedly, nearly half the spike-specific TCRs target unmutated variant regions. Vaccination with two AZD1222 doses was followed by a rise in Spike-specific TCR breadth and depth.

CDR3 size: 14 residues. Between the trimmed V and J ends, which lost 5 bases and 5 bases, there was a span of 15 bases. Germline assignment: CDR1 LGHDT and CDR2 YNNKEL (reference sequence). The assay was immunoSEQ multiplex PCR, and TCRdb's table has in-frame clones only and misses some. The sample holds about 160,000 clones, about 91% seen once. Some second doses came at about 4 weeks and others at about 12 weeks; these were pooled. To note about this clone: Its antigen is currently unknown.

The chain has TRBV3-1 (or the pseudogene TRBV3-2) and TRBJ2-5, with D perhaps matching TRBD2 (5 bases). This clonotype originated in an adult who received the AZD1222 COVID-19 vaccine. Source: peripheral blood, taken 28 days after the second AZD1222 dose. CDR3 amino acids: CASSFRAGRETQYF. The CDR3 nucleotides read TGTGCCAGCAGCTTTCGCGCGGGTAGGGAGACCCAGTACTTC.